Listed below are T cell receptor beta chains from one sample, sequenced in a study of PD-1 blockade in mismatch repair-deficient tumors. The data were produced by immunoSEQ multiplex PCR, yet TCRdb's version contains in-frame clones alone and is incomplete. The repertoire holds 85,000 to 130,000 clones, with 82% as singletons. Source: peripheral blood, taken about eight months after starting pembrolizumab. These receptors were collected from an adult with mismatch repair-deficient cancer. Each CDR3 is given with its conserved first and last residue. A D gene is named only where the DNA matches it firmly. A clone size is listed for some rows: how often the clone was seen (once, few, many), or a class if it is expanded.

size | J | D | length | V | DNA | CDR3
NA | TRBJ2-7 | TRBD1 | 15 | TRBV18 | TGTGCCAGCTCACCCTCTAGGGACAGGCCCTACGAGCAGTACTTC | CASSPSRDRPYEQYF
NA | TRBJ1-1 | NA | 13 | TRBV6-5 | TGTGCCAGCAGGGGGAGTGGGGGTGCTGAAGCTTTCTTT | CASRGSGGAEAFF
NA | TRBJ2-7 | NA | 14 | TRBV30 | TGTGCCTGGAGTGTTGGGGGGGCTACCTACGAGCAGTACTTC | CAWSVGGATYEQYF
NA | TRBJ1-1 | NA | 15 | TRBV19 | TGTGCCAGTAGTATAGTAAGTCGAGAGAACACTGAAGCTTTCTTT | CASSIVSRENTEAFF
NA | TRBJ2-2 | NA | 15 | TRBV7-3 | TGTGCCAGCAGCCCCCGACAGGCGAACACCGGGGAGCTGTTTTTT | CASSPRQANTGELFF
NA | TRBJ2-2 | NA | 14 | TRBV7-2 | TGTGCCAGCAGCTTAGGCCGTAACACCGGGGAGCTGTTTTTT | CASSLGRNTGELFF
NA | TRBJ1-5 | NA | 14 | TRBV7-9 | TGTGCCAGCAGCTTAGGCTATAGCAATCAGCCCCAGCATTTT | CASSLGYSNQPQHF
NA | TRBJ2-2 | TRBD1 | 16 | TRBV27 | TGTGCCAGCAGTTACAGACTGGACAGGTTACCCGGGGAGCTGTTTTTT | CASSYRLDRLPGELFF
NA | TRBJ1-1 | NA | 12 | TRBV29-1 | TGCAGCGTTGAAGATCCCGCCCAGCGGGCTTTCTTT | CSVEDPAQRAFF
NA | TRBJ1-1 | NA | 17 | TRBV5-1 | TGCGCCAGCACGGTTACCGGGGGTGCCTTCGGGAACACTGAAGCTTTCTTT | CASTVTGGAFGNTEAFF
few | TRBJ1-1 | NA | 12 | TRBV2 | TGTGCCAGCCGCGTAGAACAGGGCCGAGCTTTCTTT | CASRVEQGRAFF
NA | TRBJ2-1 | TRBD2 | 15 | TRBV6-4 | TGTGCCAGCAGTGCCCTAGCGGGAGTTAAAAATGAGCAGTTCTTC | CASSALAGVKNEQFF
NA | TRBJ2-1 | NA | 13 | TRBV11-3 | TGTGCCAGCAGCCCCGGCAGAGTGGGGGAGCAGTTCTTC | CASSPGRVGEQFF
NA | TRBJ2-2 | NA | 16 | TRBV6-4 | TGTGCCAGCAACGCTCTTGCGCCTTCGCCCACCGGGGAGCTGTTTTTT | CASNALAPSPTGELFF
NA | TRBJ2-5 | NA | 11 | TRBV28 | TGTGCCAGCAGAGTGAAAGAGACCCAGTACTTC | CASRVKETQYF
NA | TRBJ1-2 | NA | 12 | TRBV29-1 | TGCAGCGTTGAAAAATCAGAATATGGCTACACCTTC | CSVEKSEYGYTF
NA | TRBJ2-2 | NA | 16 | TRBV15 | TGTGCCACCAGCAGAGGGGACAAGAAGGGCACCGGGGAGCTGTTTTTT | CATSRGDKKGTGELFF
NA | TRBJ1-5 | NA | 13 | TRBV2 | TGTGCCAGCAGGGCGGGGAGGCAGGAGCCCCAGCATTTT | CASRAGRQEPQHF
few | TRBJ2-2 | NA | 14 | TRBV5-8 | TGTGCCAGCCTCGTACAGAGGAACACCGGGGAGCTGTTTTTT | CASLVQRNTGELFF
once | TRBJ2-2 | TRBD1 | 15 | TRBV9 | TGTGCCAGCAGCGCCACGACAGGGTCTACCGGGGAGCTGTTTTTT | CASSATTGSTGELFF
NA | TRBJ2-1 | NA | 14 | TRBV6-6 | TGTGCCAGCAGTCAATTGAGCTCCTACAATGAGCAGTTCTTC | CASSQLSSYNEQFF
NA | TRBJ1-2 | TRBD1 | 15 | TRBV27 | TGTGCCAGCAGTTTAAATCTCAGGGGGTCCTATGGCTACACCTTC | CASSLNLRGSYGYTF
NA | TRBJ2-2 | TRBD2 | 17 | TRBV5-8 | TGTGCCAGCTGCAATTTAGGGCGGGGGACGAACACCGGGGAGCTGTTTTTT | CASCNLGRGTNTGELFF
NA | TRBJ1-1 | NA | 14 | TRBV7-6 | TGTGCCAGCAGCTTAGAACCGGGGAACACTGAAGCTTTCTTT | CASSLEPGNTEAFF
NA | TRBJ2-2 | NA | 15 | TRBV2 | TGTGCCAGTAGTTCAGCGGGCACGAACACCGGGGAGCTGTTTTTT | CASSSAGTNTGELFF
NA | TRBJ2-1 | NA | 15 | TRBV9 | TGTGCCAGCAGCCGCCTCCGGGACTCTCACAATGAGCAGTTCTTC | CASSRLRDSHNEQFF
NA | TRBJ2-3 | NA | 13 | TRBV7-6 | TGTGCCAGCAGCCCACAGTTCACAGATACGCAGTATTTT | CASSPQFTDTQYF
NA | TRBJ2-1 | NA | 15 | TRBV9 | TGTGCCAGCAGCGTAGCTGGCACTACCTACAATGAGCAGTTCTTC | CASSVAGTTYNEQFF